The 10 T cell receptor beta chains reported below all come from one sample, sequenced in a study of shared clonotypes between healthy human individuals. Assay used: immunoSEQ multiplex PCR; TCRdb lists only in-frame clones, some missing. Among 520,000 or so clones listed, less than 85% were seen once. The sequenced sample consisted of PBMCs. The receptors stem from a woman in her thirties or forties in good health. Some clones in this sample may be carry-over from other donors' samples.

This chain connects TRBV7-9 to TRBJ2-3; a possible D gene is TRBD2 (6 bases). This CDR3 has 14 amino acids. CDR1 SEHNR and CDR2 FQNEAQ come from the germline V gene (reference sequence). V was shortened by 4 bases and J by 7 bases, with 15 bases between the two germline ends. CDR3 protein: CASSSLRDSNTQYF. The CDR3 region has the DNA TGTGCCAGCAGCTCCTTACGGGACTCCAATACGCAGTATTTT.

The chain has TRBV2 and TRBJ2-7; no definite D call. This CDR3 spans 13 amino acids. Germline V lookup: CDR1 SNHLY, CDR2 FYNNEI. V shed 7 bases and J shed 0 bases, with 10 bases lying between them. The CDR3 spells CASNDGPSYEQYF. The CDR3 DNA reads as TGTGCCAGCAATGACGGCCCCTCCTACGAGCAGTACTTC.

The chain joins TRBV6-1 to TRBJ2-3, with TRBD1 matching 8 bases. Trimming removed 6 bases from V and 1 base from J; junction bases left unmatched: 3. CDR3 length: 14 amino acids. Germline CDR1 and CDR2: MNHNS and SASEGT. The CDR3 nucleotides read TGTGCCAGCAGGGGGACAGGAGGCACAGATACGCAGTATTTT. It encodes CASRGTGGTDTQYF.

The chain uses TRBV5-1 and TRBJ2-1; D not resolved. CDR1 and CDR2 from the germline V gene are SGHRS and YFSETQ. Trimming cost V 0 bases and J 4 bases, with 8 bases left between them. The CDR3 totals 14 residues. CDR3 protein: CASSLAGRYNEQFF. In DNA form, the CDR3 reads TGCGCCAGCAGCTTGGCCGGGCGATACAATGAGCAGTTCTTC. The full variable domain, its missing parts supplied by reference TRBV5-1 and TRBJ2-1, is KAGVTQTPRYLIKTRGQQVTLSCSPISGHRSVSWYQQTPGQGLQFLFEYFSETQRNKGNFPGRFSGRQFSNSRSEMNVSTLELGDSALYLCASSLAGRYNEQFFGPGTRLTVL.

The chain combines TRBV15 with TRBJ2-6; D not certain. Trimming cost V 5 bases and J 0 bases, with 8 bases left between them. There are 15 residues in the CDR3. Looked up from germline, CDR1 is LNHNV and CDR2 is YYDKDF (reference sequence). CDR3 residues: CATSGHYSGANVLTF. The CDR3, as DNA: TGTGCCACCAGCGGGCACTACTCTGGGGCCAACGTCCTGACTTTC.

CDR3 region: CASSKDSSNEQYF. Here the CDR3 DNA reads TGTGCCAGCAGCAAAGATTCCTCTAACGAGCAGTACTTC. The chain uses TRBV21-1 and TRBJ2-7; no check of the table's D call, TRBD2, against the DNA was made. TRBV21-1 is a known pseudogene. The CDR3 contains 13 residues.

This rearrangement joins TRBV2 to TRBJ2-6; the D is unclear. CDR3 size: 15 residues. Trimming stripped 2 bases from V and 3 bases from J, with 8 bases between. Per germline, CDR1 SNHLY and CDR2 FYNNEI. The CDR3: CASSETLSGANVLTF. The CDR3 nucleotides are TGTGCCAGCAGTGAAACTCTGAGTGGGGCCAACGTCCTGACTTTC.

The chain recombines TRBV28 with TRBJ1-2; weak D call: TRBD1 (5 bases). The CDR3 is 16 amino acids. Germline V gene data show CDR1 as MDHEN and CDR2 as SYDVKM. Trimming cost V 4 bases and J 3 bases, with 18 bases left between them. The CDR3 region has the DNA TGTGCCAGCAGTTCTCTCGGGGCAAATGGGCACTATGGCTACACCTTC. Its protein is CASSSLGANGHYGYTF.

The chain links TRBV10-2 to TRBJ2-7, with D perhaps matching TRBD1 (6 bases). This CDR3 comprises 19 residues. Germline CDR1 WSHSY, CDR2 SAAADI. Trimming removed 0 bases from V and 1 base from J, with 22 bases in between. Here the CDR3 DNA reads TGCGCCAGCAGTGAGTCGACTCGATTGACGGCAAGGGGGTCCTACGAGCAGTACTTC. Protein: CASSESTRLTARGSYEQYF.

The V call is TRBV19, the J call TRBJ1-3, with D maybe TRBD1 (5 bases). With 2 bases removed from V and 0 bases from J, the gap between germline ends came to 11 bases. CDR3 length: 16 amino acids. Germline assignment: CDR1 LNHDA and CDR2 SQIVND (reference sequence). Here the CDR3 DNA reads TGTGCCAGTAGTATATTGTGGGGCAGCTCTGGAAACACCATATATTTT. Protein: CASSILWGSSGNTIYF.